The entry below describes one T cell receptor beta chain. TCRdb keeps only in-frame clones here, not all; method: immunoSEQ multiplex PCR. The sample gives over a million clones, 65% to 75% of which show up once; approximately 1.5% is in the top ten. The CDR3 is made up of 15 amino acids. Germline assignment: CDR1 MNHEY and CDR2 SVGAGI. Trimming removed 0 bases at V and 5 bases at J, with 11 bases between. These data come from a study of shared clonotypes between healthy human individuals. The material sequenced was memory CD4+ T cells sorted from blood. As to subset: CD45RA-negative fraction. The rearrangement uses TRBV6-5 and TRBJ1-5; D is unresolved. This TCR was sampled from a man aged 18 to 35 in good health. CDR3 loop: CASSYSGNLDQPQHF. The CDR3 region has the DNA TGTGCCAGCAGTTACTCGGGCAACTTAGATCAGCCCCAGCATTTT.